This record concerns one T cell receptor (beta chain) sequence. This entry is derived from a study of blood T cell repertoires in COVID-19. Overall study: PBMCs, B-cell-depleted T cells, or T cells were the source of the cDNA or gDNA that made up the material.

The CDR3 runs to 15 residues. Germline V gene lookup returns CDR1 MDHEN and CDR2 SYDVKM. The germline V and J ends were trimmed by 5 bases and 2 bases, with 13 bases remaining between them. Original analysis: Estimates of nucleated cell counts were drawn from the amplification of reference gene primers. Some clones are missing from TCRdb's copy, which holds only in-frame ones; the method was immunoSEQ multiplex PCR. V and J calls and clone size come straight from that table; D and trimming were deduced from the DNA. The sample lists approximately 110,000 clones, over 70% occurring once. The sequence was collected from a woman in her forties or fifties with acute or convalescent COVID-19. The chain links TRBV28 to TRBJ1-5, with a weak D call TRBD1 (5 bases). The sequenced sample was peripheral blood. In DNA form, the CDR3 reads TGTGCCAGCAGTCCCCAGGGTGGAGGCAATCAGCCCCAGCATTTT. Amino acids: CASSPQGGGNQPQHF.